The sample holds a few counts of the clone carrying this T cell receptor beta chain. Method: immunoSEQ multiplex PCR; TCRdb's copy keeps in-frame clones and lacks some. The profile shows around 220,000 clones, around 83% of them singletons. The sample comes from a study of blood T cell repertoires in COVID-19. About the study: PBMCs, B-cell-depleted T cells, or T cells provided the cDNA or gDNA that made up the material.

In germline, CDR1 is MNHNY, CDR2 SVGAGI (reference sequence). The V end was cut by 6 bases, the J end by 0 bases, with 12 bases between. This CDR3 is 15 amino acids long. The chain employs TRBV6-6 and TRBJ1-5; D is possibly TRBD1 (5 bases). The sequence came from a woman aged 80 or over with COVID-19, enrolled during active disease. Sequences were obtained from peripheral blood. The CDR3 nucleotides are TGTGCCAGCAGGGAAGGACAAATTAGCAATCAGCCCCAGCATTTT. It encodes CASREGQISNQPQHF.